The 30 T cell receptor beta chains given below trace back to one sample, sequenced in a study of CD8 T cells in ankylosing spondylitis. TCRdb ran MiXCR on the 5' RACE reads and lists one entry per CDR3 protein. The table records around 250,000 distinct CDR3 sequences, roughly 10% of them present only once. Sequencing input: blood, either unsorted or a sorted T cell fraction (not recorded which). These TCRs come from a male donor with ankylosing spondylitis or in good health (not recorded which).

The chain combines TRBV7-2 with TRBJ1-2; no clear D. The length of the CDR3 is 13 residues. The V end was cut by 5 bases, the J end by 5 bases, with 12 bases between. The germline V gene encodes CDR1 SGHTA and CDR2 FQGNSA. CDR3 coding DNA: TGTGCCAGCAGCCTGCCCATCGAGTATGGCTACACCTTC. Translation: CASSLPIEYGYTF.

This clonotype was detected only a few times. The chain carries TRBV29-1 and TRBJ2-5; TRBD2 agrees at 9 bases. CDR3 length equals 12 residues. Losses at the gene ends were 3 bases for V and 6 bases for J; bases not matched to a gene: 2. The germline CDR1 and CDR2 sequences are SQVTM and ANQGSEA. The CDR3 spells CSVDLAGKTQYF. DNA of the CDR3: TGCAGCGTTGATCTAGCGGGGAAGACCCAGTACTTC.

This clonotype turned up a few times. This chain links TRBV19 with TRBJ1-1, with a possible D match to TRBD1 (5 bases). V dropped 5 bases and J dropped 4 bases, with 20 bases sitting between them. There are 16 residues in the CDR3. Germline V gives CDR1 LNHDA, CDR2 SQIVND (reference sequence). The CDR3 is CASSANQGEVSTEAFF. CDR3 coding DNA: TGTGCCAGTAGTGCCAATCAGGGAGAGGTGAGCACTGAAGCTTTCTTT.

This clonotype turned up a few times. The chain employs TRBV29-1 and TRBJ2-1; no firm D call. The CDR3 is 12 amino acids. Trimming pared 7 bases from V and 9 bases from J, leaving 16 bases between. CDR1 is SQVTM, CDR2 ANQGSEA, per germline. CDR3 protein: CSGSRIDGEQFF. The CDR3 DNA sequence: TGCAGCGGATCACGGATTGACGGTGAGCAGTTCTTC.

This clonotype was seen at least ten times. This rearrangement joins TRBV12-3 or TRBV12-4 to TRBJ1-5, with D uncertain. V was clipped by 3 bases and J by 3 bases, with 9 bases between them. The CDR3 extends over 14 amino acids. The CDR3 DNA sequence: TGTGCCAGCAGTTTGTCCAGGAACAATCAGCCCCAGCATTTT. Amino acids: CASSLSRNNQPQHF.

The sample holds many counts of this clonotype. CDR3 DNA: TGCGCCAGCAGCGAAACTAGCGGGGGAGTCAATGAGCAGTTCTTC. This sequence encodes CASSETSGGVNEQFF. The chain links TRBV5-1 to TRBJ2-1, with 11 bases fitting TRBD2. Germline V gives CDR1 SGHRS, CDR2 YFSETQ. The V segment lost 4 bases and the J segment 6 bases; nucleotides outside the gene matches: 6. This CDR3 contains 15 residues.

This clonotype showed up many times. This chain uses TRBV20-1 with TRBJ1-6; D gene ambiguous. The CDR3 spans 13 residues. Trimming left V 4 bases short and J 7 bases short, with 11 bases between. Per the germline V gene, CDR1 is DFQATT and CDR2 is SNEGSKA (reference sequence). The DNA of the CDR3 is TGCAGTGCTATCCAGACGGGCAATTCACCCCTCCACTTT. Its protein is CSAIQTGNSPLHF.

This clonotype was counted many times. The chain couples TRBV29-1 to TRBJ2-7; D not resolved. Trimming pared 4 bases from V and 0 bases from J, leaving 13 bases between. The germline gives CDR1 SQVTM, CDR2 ANQGSEA. The CDR3 extends over 14 amino acids. CDR3 protein: CSVVWQLHSYEQYF. The CDR3 coding sequence is TGCAGCGTTGTATGGCAGCTTCACTCCTACGAGCAGTACTTC.

The chain carries TRBV4-2 and TRBJ1-2; 7 bases align to TRBD1. The CDR3 runs to 14 residues. Germline values: CDR1 LGHNA, CDR2 YNFKEQ. The junction had 3 bases not matched to a gene; V was cut back by 0 bases and J by 5 bases. CDR3 bases: TGTGCCAGCAGCCAAGAGACAGGGAGGTATGGCTACACCTTC. As protein: CASSQETGRYGYTF.

This clonotype was recorded many times. The chain uses TRBV20-1 and TRBJ2-5; D is unresolved. Germline lookup yields CDR1 DFQATT and CDR2 SNEGSKA (reference sequence). Trimming cost V 3 bases and J 1 base, with 9 bases left between them. The CDR3 runs 13 residues. DNA of the CDR3: TGCAGTGCTAGGCCCCTTCCCCAAGAGACCCAGTACTTC. This gives the protein CSARPLPQETQYF.

This clonotype was seen ten or more times. The V gene is TRBV3-1, the J gene TRBJ1-2; D gene unclear. This CDR3 region has 14 residues. Germline loops: CDR1 LGHDT, CDR2 YNNKEL (reference sequence). The ends were cut back, 1 base at V and 6 bases at J, with 12 bases in the middle. In DNA, the CDR3 is TGTGCCAGCAGCCAAGTGAGCGGAGACAATGGCTACACCTTC. It codes for CASSQVSGDNGYTF. The entire variable domain, with the rest obtained from reference TRBV3-1 and TRBJ1-2, is as follows: DTAVSQTPKYLVTQMGNDKSIKCEQNLGHDTMYWYKQDSKKFLKIMFSYNNKELIINETVPNRFSPKSPDKAHLNLHINSLELGDSAVYFCASSQVSGDNGYTFGSGTRLTVV.

This clonotype was seen at least ten times. V and J are TRBV7-6 and TRBJ2-7, with D tentatively TRBD1 (6 bases). V gave up 0 bases and J gave up 4 bases, with 13 bases separating them. This CDR3 is built from 15 residues. Looked up from germline, CDR1 is SGHVS and CDR2 is FNYEAQ. The DNA of the CDR3 is TGTGCCAGCAGCTTAGCACAGGGAAGAGTATACGAGCAGTACTTC. Its protein is CASSLAQGRVYEQYF.

With regard to this clonotype: A much larger clone differs from this one at a single base, so this may be a read error. The chain employs TRBV20-1 and TRBJ2-5, with 8 bases aligning to TRBD2. The V segment lost 0 bases and the J segment 5 bases; nucleotides outside the gene matches: 8. CDR1 and CDR2 (germline): DFQATT, SNEGSKA (reference sequence). This CDR3 spans 15 amino acids. CDR3 region: CSARDASGPHETQYF. In nucleotides, the CDR3 is TGCAGTGCTAGAGATGCTAGCGGGCCTCATGAGACCCAGTACTTC.

In this sample, this clonotype turned up many times. The CDR3 DNA is TGCGCCAGCAGCCTGGCACAACCGGGACAAGGAGCTTTCTTT. As protein: CASSLAQPGQGAFF. The J gene is TRBJ1-1, the V gene TRBV5-1; D may be TRBD1 (6 bases). The CDR3 loop spans 14 amino acids. Between the trimmed V and J ends, which lost 4 bases and 10 bases, there was a span of 20 bases. Germline CDR1 is SGHRS and CDR2 is YFSETQ. Filled out from reference TRBV5-1 and TRBJ1-1, the complete variable domain reads KAGVTQTPRYLIKTRGQQVTLSCSPISGHRSVSWYQQTPGQGLQFLFEYFSETQRNKGNFPGRFSGRQFSNSRSEMNVSTLELGDSALYLCASSLAQPGQGAFFGQGTRLTVV.

This clonotype appeared many times. The CDR3 nucleotides read TGTGCCAGCAGCTTACAGCTGAACACCGGGGAGCTGTTTTTT. Protein product: CASSLQLNTGELFF. The chain carries TRBV7-2 and TRBJ2-2; D is uncertain. The CDR3 has 14 amino acids. Germline V gene sequence: CDR1 SGHTA, CDR2 FQGNSA. V was trimmed by 2 bases and J by 1 base, leaving 5 bases between them.

The chain recombines TRBV5-1 with TRBJ2-3; 9 bases line up with TRBD2. The CDR3 is 16 residues long. The germline gives CDR1 SGHRS, CDR2 YFSETQ. V was pared by 0 bases and J by 5 bases, with 7 bases of the junction left unmatched. The CDR3 DNA follows: TGCGCCAGCAGCTTGGGGGCTAGCGGGGCCGGAGATACGCAGTATTTT. Its protein product is CASSLGASGAGDTQYF.

The chain is built from TRBV28 and TRBJ2-2; 12 bases align to TRBD1. The ends lost 6 bases at V and 7 bases at J; junction bases unmatched: 9. The length of the CDR3 is 16 residues. Germline V gene data show CDR1 as MDHEN and CDR2 as SYDVKM. The CDR3 DNA is TGTGCCAGCAGATTTCCGGGACAGGGGGCAAACGGGGAGCTGTTTTTT. It is translated as CASRFPGQGANGELFF. The whole variable domain, filled in from reference TRBV28 and TRBJ2-2, reads DVKVTQSSRYLVKRTGEKVFLECVQDMDHENMFWYRQDPGLGLRLIYFSYDVKMKEKGDIPEGYSVSREKKERFSLILESASTNQTSMYLCASRFPGQGANGELFFGEGSRLTVL.

This clonotype turned up a few times. The chain combines TRBV7-9 with TRBJ2-2, with TRBD2 identical over 9 bases. Germline assignment: CDR1 SEHNR and CDR2 FQNEAQ (reference sequence). V shed 5 bases and J 4 bases; nucleotides not matched to a gene: 8. The CDR3 contains 16 residues. CDR3 nucleotide sequence: TGTGCCAGCAGCCGGCGATCTAGCGGGACCACCGGGGAGCTGTTTTTT. Protein sequence: CASSRRSSGTTGELFF.

This clonotype has at least ten counts. This chain uses TRBV5-1 with TRBJ2-7; 7 bases are a match to TRBD1. Unmatched junction bases numbered 3, after V lost 0 bases and J lost 0 bases. The germline V gene has CDR1 SGHRS and CDR2 YFSETQ. The CDR3 covers 15 residues. CDR3 nucleotide sequence: TGCGCCAGCAGCTTGGCAGGGGGTGTCTCCTACGAGCAGTACTTC. This encodes CASSLAGGVSYEQYF.

This clonotype showed up many times. The CDR3 DNA is TGTGCCACCAGTGATTTTGGTAGCGGGCGGAGCTACAATGAGCAGTTCTTC. Protein product: CATSDFGSGRSYNEQFF. The V call is TRBV24-1, the J call TRBJ2-1; TRBD2 matches at 7 bases. The CDR3 has 17 amino acids. With 1 base clipped from V and 3 bases from J, the junction kept 8 bases outside the gene matches. Germline V gene lookup returns CDR1 KGHDR and CDR2 SFDVKD.

This clonotype was observed a few times. J is TRBJ2-3 and V is TRBV18, with D perhaps matching TRBD1 or TRBD2 (6 bases each). The CDR3 is made up of 13 amino acids. Trimming removed 8 bases at V and 2 bases at J, with 11 bases between. Germline V CDR1 and CDR2: KGHSH, LQKENI. Written as DNA, the CDR3 is TGTGCCAGCCAAAGGGGGGACACAGATACGCAGTATTTT. Amino acid sequence: CASQRGDTDTQYF.

This clonotype was counted ten times or more. The chain combines TRBV6-1 with TRBJ2-3, with D perhaps given as TRBD1 or TRBD2 (6 bases each). The V gene's germline CDR1 is MNHNS and CDR2 SASEGT. The CDR3 consists of 14 residues. Trimming cost V 7 bases and J 6 bases, with 17 bases left between them. CDR3 sequence reads: CASNEGGSMDTQYF. The CDR3 DNA sequence: TGTGCCAGCAACGAAGGGGGGTCTATGGATACGCAGTATTTT.

This clonotype was found many times. The chain carries TRBV20-1 and TRBJ2-1; D gene ambiguous. V was trimmed by 6 bases and J by 0 bases, leaving 15 bases between them. The germline V gene encodes CDR1 DFQATT and CDR2 SNEGSKA (reference sequence). This CDR3 comprises 15 residues. The CDR3 is CSAQDQPSSYNEQFF. CDR3 DNA: TGCAGTGCCCAGGACCAACCGAGCTCCTACAATGAGCAGTTCTTC.

The CDR3 is CSVEKGAGANVLTF. DNA of the CDR3: TGCAGCGTTGAGAAGGGGGCTGGGGCCAACGTCCTGACTTTC. The rearrangement uses TRBV29-1 and TRBJ2-6; weak D call: TRBD1 (6 bases). Germline loops: CDR1 SQVTM, CDR2 ANQGSEA. With 3 bases removed from V and 2 bases from J, the gap between germline ends came to 8 bases. This CDR3 contains 14 residues. The full variable domain, its missing parts supplied by reference TRBV29-1 and TRBJ2-6, is SAVISQKPSRDICQRGTSLTIQCQVDSQVTMMFWYRQQPGQSLTLIATANQGSEATYESGFVIDKFPISRPNLTFSTLTVSNMSPEDSSIYLCSVEKGAGANVLTFGAGSRLTVL.

This clonotype appeared many times. V and J are TRBV5-1 and TRBJ2-5; D may correspond to TRBD1 or TRBD2 (6 bases each). CDR1 is SGHRS and CDR2 is YFSETQ in the germline V gene. The CDR3 has 14 amino acids. The V gene lost 4 bases and the J gene lost 5 bases, with 15 bases spanning the gap. CDR3 region: CASSRGGGGETQYF. The CDR3 region has the DNA TGCGCCAGCAGCCGTGGAGGGGGTGGCGAGACCCAGTACTTC. Filled out from reference TRBV5-1 and TRBJ2-5, the complete variable domain reads KAGVTQTPRYLIKTRGQQVTLSCSPISGHRSVSWYQQTPGQGLQFLFEYFSETQRNKGNFPGRFSGRQFSNSRSEMNVSTLELGDSALYLCASSRGGGGETQYFGPGTRLLVL.

The V and J genes are TRBV3-1 and TRBJ2-3; 7 nucleotides line up with TRBD1. The CDR3 is 13 residues long. CDR1 and CDR2 (germline): LGHDT, YNNKEL (reference sequence). J lost 6 bases, V lost 6 bases, and 6 bases had no gene match. The chain's CDR3 is CASRNRGKDTQYF. The CDR3 DNA follows: TGTGCCAGCAGAAACAGGGGCAAGGATACGCAGTATTTT.

The chain is built from TRBV5-1 and TRBJ2-1; D remains unclear. Trimming stripped 1 base from V and 0 bases from J, with 11 bases between. This CDR3 is 16 amino acids long. Per the germline V gene, CDR1 is SGHRS and CDR2 is YFSETQ. The CDR3 DNA reads as TGCGCCAGCAGCTTGAATTCCTTTAGCTCCTACAATGAGCAGTTCTTC. Its protein is CASSLNSFSSYNEQFF.

CDR3 residues: CASSLPGTSGYTF. For the CDR3, the DNA is TGTGCCAGCAGCCTCCCCGGGACATCTGGCTACACCTTC. The chain links TRBV14 to TRBJ1-2; tentative D call: TRBD1 (6 bases). V was shortened by 4 bases and J by 7 bases, with 13 bases between the two germline ends. Germline lookup yields CDR1 SGHDN and CDR2 FVKESK. This CDR3 spans 13 amino acids. The whole variable domain, filled in from reference TRBV14 and TRBJ1-2, reads EAGVTQFPSHSVIEKGQTVTLRCDPISGHDNLYWYRRVMGKEIKFLLHFVKESKQDESGMPNNRFLAERTGGTYSTLKVQPAELEDSGVYFCASSLPGTSGYTFGSGTRLTVV.

This clonotype has at least ten counts. The rearrangement links TRBV3-1 to TRBJ2-1; 7 nucleotides line up with TRBD2. Trimming at V came to 3 bases and at J to 7 bases, leaving 12 bases not matched to a gene. The V gene's germline CDR1 is LGHDT and CDR2 YNNKEL (reference sequence). The CDR3 totals 16 residues. The CDR3 DNA sequence: TGTGCCAGCAGCCAGCGAAAGCGGGAACCAACTAATGAGCAGTTCTTC. It yields the protein CASSQRKREPTNEQFF.

V gene TRBV4-1 combines with J gene TRBJ2-1; weak D call: TRBD1 (6 bases). In germline, CDR1 is MGHRA, CDR2 YSYEKL. Between the trimmed V and J ends, which lost 4 bases and 4 bases, there was a span of 14 bases. The CDR3 runs to 15 residues. The CDR3 reads CASSPLKGEYNEQFF. CDR3 DNA sequence: TGCGCCAGCAGCCCCCTTAAGGGGGAGTACAATGAGCAGTTCTTC.